The rows below give T cell receptor beta chains drawn from one sample of a study of low-dose radiotherapy and immunotherapy resistance in tumors. TCRdb re-called the reads through MiXCR, storing one row per CDR3 protein. The sample records tens of thousands of distinct CDR3 sequences, around a quarter being singletons. The source material was PBMCs, sampled before treatment. The receptors here all came from a male donor with rectosigmoid adenocarcinoma. Both conserved end residues are part of each CDR3. A D gene is named only where the DNA matches it firmly. Expanded clones are given a class, and other clones once, few, many or no size at all.

J	V	size	D	DNA	CDR3
TRBJ1-6	TRBV6-2/TRBV6-3	many	-	TGTGCCAGCAGTGAAAACAGGGACTCCTATAATTCACCCCTCCACTTT	CASSENRDSYNSPLHF
TRBJ2-2	TRBV21-1	many	-	TGTGCCAGCAGCAAAGCCCAACCGGGACAGGGGGCGCAAGACACCGGGGAGCTGTTTTTT	CASSKAQPGQGAQDTGELFF
TRBJ2-7	TRBV28	-	TRBD2	TGTGCCAGCAGCACGGCCTCGGGGGGGACCGACGAGCAGTACTTC	CASSTASGGTDEQYF
TRBJ1-1	TRBV7-2	-	-	TGTGCCAGCAGCTTTGGGGGCGACGGTGAAGCTTTCTTT	CASSFGGDGEAFF
TRBJ1-6	TRBV19	many	-	TGTGCCAGCGCTACACAGGGATCGCTTTCACCCCTCCACTTT	CASATQGSLSPLHF
TRBJ2-7	TRBV19	many	TRBD1	TGTGCCAGTAGGGAACAGGGGGCAGTCCCTTACGAGCAGTACTTC	CASREQGAVPYEQYF
TRBJ2-5	TRBV7-2	many	TRBD2	TGTGCCAGCAGCTTAGTAGCGGGAGAGGAGACCCAGTACTTC	CASSLVAGEETQYF
TRBJ1-1	TRBV18	many	-	TGTGCCAGCTCACCAGAGACTACTGAAGCTTTCTTT	CASSPETTEAFF
TRBJ2-3	TRBV11-1	many	TRBD2	TGTGCCAGCAGCTTAGCAATAGCGGGATCCACAGATACGCAGTATTTT	CASSLAIAGSTDTQYF
TRBJ1-4	TRBV27	-	TRBD1	TGTACCAGCAAGGGACAGGGCACTAATGAAAAACTGTTTTTT	CTSKGQGTNEKLFF
TRBJ2-7	TRBV24-1	few	-	TGTGCCACCAGTGATGCACGTGGAGGGACCTCCGAGCAGTACTTC	CATSDARGGTSEQYF
TRBJ2-7	TRBV19	many	-	TGTGCCAGTAGTAAGGACCTAGACAGTCATTCCTACGAGCAGTACTTC	CASSKDLDSHSYEQYF
TRBJ2-5	TRBV14	-	TRBD1	TGTGCCAGCAGCCAAACAGGGGGCGCGGAGACCCAGTACTTC	CASSQTGGAETQYF
TRBJ1-4	TRBV4-3	-	-	-	CASSQGAGMGKLFFFFFF
TRBJ2-1	TRBV29-1	many	-	TGCAGCGTTGAAGATCCGACGGAGCAGTTCTTC	CSVEDPTEQFF
TRBJ2-7	TRBV27	few	-	TGTGCCAGCAGTCTGCTTCCCGGTTACGAGCAGTACTTC	CASSLLPGYEQYF
TRBJ1-6	TRBV7-6	many	-	TGTGCCAGCAGCTTAGTTCAGGGACAAGAGAATTCACCCCTCCACTTT	CASSLVQGQENSPLHF
TRBJ2-7	TRBV2	many	-	TGTGCCAGCAGTGTAGAGGGCAGCTCCTACGAGCAGTACTTC	CASSVEGSSYEQYF
TRBJ1-2	TRBV12-5	many	TRBD1	TGTGCTAGTGGTTCAGGGGGAGCTAACTATGGCTACACCTTC	CASGSGGANYGYTF
TRBJ2-7	TRBV1	-	-	TGCGCCAGCAGCCAAGTTCACGGTGTGGGGACCGTCGGATACGAGCAGTACTTC	CASSQVHGVGTVGYEQYF
TRBJ1-5	TRBV19	many	-	TGTGCCAGTAGTATAGTGCCGGGGGGAAGGCAGCCCCAGCATTTT	CASSIVPGGRQPQHF
TRBJ2-3	TRBV4-3	many	-	TGCGCCAGCAGCCGAGTCGGAAGTAGCACAGATACGCAGTATTTT	CASSRVGSSTDTQYF
TRBJ2-1	TRBV5-1	many	TRBD2	TGCGCCAGCAGCTTGACTAGCGGGCCGAATGAGCAGTTCTTC	CASSLTSGPNEQFF
TRBJ2-7	TRBV7-3	many	-	TGTGCCAGCAGCCTCGGGCACCGCGAGCAGTACTTC	CASSLGHREQYF
TRBJ2-1	TRBV12-3/TRBV12-4	-	TRBD1	TGTGCCAGCATCGACAGGGGCTCCTACAATGAGCAGTTCTTC	CASIDRGSYNEQFF
TRBJ2-4	TRBV19	many	TRBD1	TGTGCCAGTAGTATCCGGGACAGGGTTCGGTTCACCAAAAACATTCAGTACTTC	CASSIRDRVRFTKNIQYF
TRBJ2-5	TRBV11-2	many	TRBD1	TGTGCCAGCAGCGAGGGACAGCAAGAGACCCAGTACTTC	CASSEGQQETQYF
TRBJ1-1	TRBV1	-	-	TGCACCAGCAGCCATACCCGGACAGAGAACACTGAAGCTTTCTTT	CTSSHTRTENTEAFF
TRBJ2-7	TRBV6-2/TRBV6-3	-	TRBD1	TGTGCCAGCAGTTACAAAATAACAGGGGCAATCTACGAGCAGTACTTC	CASSYKITGAIYEQYF
TRBJ2-3	TRBV7-2	many	TRBD2	TGTGCCAGCAGCTTAGTAGGGGGTGGGCGGGGGGTCACAGATACGCAGTATTTT	CASSLVGGGRGVTDTQYF
TRBJ1-1	TRBV28	-	TRBD1	TGTGCCAGCAGTTCCGCGGGGACAGGCGACATGAACACTGAAGCTTTCTTT	CASSSAGTGDMNTEAFF
TRBJ1-5	TRBV19	-	-	TGTGCCAGTAGTATACTAGGCACTCAGCCCCAGCATTTT	CASSILGTQPQHF
TRBJ1-1	TRBV29-1	-	TRBD1	TGCAGCGTTGGGACAGGGCGGAACACTGAAGCTTTCTTT	CSVGTGRNTEAFF
TRBJ2-1	TRBV9	many	-	TGTGCCAGCAGCGTAGAGGCTAGCTCCGGCAATGAGCAGTTCTTC	CASSVEASSGNEQFF
TRBJ2-7	TRBV28	many	-	TGTGCCAGCAGTTCGGAGGGGGGATACGAGCAGTACTTC	CASSSEGGYEQYF